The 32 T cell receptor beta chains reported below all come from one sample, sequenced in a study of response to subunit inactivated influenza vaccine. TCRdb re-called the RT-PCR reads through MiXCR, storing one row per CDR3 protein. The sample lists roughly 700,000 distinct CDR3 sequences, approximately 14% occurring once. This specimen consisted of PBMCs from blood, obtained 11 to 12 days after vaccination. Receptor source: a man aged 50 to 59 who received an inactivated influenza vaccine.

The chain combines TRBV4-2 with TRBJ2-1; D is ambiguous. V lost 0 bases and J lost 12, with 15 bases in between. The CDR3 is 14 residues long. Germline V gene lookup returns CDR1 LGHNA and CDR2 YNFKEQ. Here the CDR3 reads CASSQDPDNPAQFF. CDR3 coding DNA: TGTGCCAGCAGCCAAGATCCCGACAACCCCGCGCAGTTCTTC.

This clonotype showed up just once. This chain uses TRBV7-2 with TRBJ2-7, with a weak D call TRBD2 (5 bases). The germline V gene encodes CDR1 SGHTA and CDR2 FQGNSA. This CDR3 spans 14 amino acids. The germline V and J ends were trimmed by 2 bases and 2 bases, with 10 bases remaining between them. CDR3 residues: CASSLYGKTYEQYF. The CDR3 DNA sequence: TGTGCCAGCAGCTTATACGGGAAGACCTACGAGCAGTACTTC.

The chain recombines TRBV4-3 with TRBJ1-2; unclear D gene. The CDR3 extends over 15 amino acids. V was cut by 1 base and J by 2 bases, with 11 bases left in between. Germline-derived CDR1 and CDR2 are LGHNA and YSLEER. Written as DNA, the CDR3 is TGCGCCAGCAGCCAAGGCACACGGCGGAACTATGGCTACACCTTC. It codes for CASSQGTRRNYGYTF.

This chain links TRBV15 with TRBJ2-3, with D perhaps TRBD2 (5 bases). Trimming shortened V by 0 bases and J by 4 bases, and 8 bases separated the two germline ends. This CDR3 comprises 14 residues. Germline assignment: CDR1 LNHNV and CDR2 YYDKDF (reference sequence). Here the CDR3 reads CATSRDLASDTQYF. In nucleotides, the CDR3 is TGTGCCACCAGCAGAGATCTAGCTTCAGATACGCAGTATTTT. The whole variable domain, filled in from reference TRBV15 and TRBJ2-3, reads DAMVIQNPRYQVTQFGKPVTLSCSQTLNHNVMYWYQQKSSQAPKLLFHYYDKDFNNEADTPDNFQSRRPNTSFCFLDIRSPGLGDTAMYLCATSRDLASDTQYFGPGTRLTVL.

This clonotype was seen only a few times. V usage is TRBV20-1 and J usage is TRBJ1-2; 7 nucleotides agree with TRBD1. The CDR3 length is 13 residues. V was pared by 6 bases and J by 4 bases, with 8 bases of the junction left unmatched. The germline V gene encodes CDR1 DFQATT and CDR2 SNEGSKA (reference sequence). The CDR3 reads CSAPQGEGYGYTF. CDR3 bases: TGCAGTGCGCCCCAGGGGGAGGGCTATGGCTACACCTTC.

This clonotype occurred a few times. CDR3 coding DNA: TGTGCCACCAGTGCCGGGACTAGCTCTAATGAGCAGTTCTTC. It codes for CATSAGTSSNEQFF. J is TRBJ2-1 and V is TRBV24-1; the match to TRBD2 covers 9 bases. Germline V CDR1 and CDR2: KGHDR, SFDVKD. Trimming at V came to 5 bases and at J to 7 bases, leaving 5 bases not matched to a gene. The CDR3 has 14 amino acids.

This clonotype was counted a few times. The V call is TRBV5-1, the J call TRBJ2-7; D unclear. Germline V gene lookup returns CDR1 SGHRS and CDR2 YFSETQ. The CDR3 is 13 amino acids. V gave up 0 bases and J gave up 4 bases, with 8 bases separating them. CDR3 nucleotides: TGCGCCAGCAGCTTGGTATATGGATACGAGCAGTACTTC. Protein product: CASSLVYGYEQYF.

Here the CDR3 reads CASMGQVGTEAFF. The CDR3 DNA reads as TGTGCCAGCATGGGACAGGTAGGCACTGAAGCTTTCTTT. V is TRBV2 and J is TRBJ1-1; 8 nucleotides agree with TRBD1. The V segment lost 7 bases and the J segment 4 bases; nucleotides outside the gene matches: 5. This CDR3 is 13 amino acids long. Germline V CDR1 and CDR2: SNHLY, FYNNEI.

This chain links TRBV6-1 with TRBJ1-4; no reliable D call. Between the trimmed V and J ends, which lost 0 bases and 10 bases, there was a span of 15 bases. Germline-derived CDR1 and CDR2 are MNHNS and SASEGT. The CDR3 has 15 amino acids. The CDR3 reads CASSEAWARGGKLFF. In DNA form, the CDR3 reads TGTGCCAGCAGTGAAGCTTGGGCACGAGGTGGAAAACTGTTTTTT.

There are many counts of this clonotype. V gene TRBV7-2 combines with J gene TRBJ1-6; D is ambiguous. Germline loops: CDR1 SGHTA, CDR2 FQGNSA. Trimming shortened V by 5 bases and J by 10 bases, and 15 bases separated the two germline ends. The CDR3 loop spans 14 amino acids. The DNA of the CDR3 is TGTGCCAGCAGCCCCGCCTCGACCCTATCACCCCTCCACTTT. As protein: CASSPASTLSPLHF.

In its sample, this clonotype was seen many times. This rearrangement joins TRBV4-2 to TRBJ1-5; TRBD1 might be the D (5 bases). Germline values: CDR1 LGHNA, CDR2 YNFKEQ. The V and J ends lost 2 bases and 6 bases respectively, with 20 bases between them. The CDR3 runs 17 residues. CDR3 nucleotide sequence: TGTGCCAGCAGCCAATCCCCCGGGAGCGGGGGAAGTCAGCCCCAGCATTTT. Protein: CASSQSPGSGGSQPQHF.

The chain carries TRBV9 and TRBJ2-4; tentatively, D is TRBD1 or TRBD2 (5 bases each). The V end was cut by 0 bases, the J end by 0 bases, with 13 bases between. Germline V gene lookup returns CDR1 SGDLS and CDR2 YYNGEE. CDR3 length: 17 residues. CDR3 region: CASSVDGAMTAKNIQYF. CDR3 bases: TGTGCCAGCAGCGTAGACGGGGCGATGACAGCCAAAAACATTCAGTACTTC.

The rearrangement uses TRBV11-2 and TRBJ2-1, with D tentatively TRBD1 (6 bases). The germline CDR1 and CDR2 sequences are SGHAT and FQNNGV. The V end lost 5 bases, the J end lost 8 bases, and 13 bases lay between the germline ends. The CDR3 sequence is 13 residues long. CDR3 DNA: TGTGCCAGCAGCACCCTACAGGGCGATGAGCAGTTCTTC. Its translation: CASSTLQGDEQFF. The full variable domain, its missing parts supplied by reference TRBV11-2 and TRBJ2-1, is EAGVAQSPRYKIIEKRQSVAFWCNPISGHATLYWYQQILGQGPKLLIQFQNNGVVDDSQLPKDRFSAERLKGVDSTLKIQPAKLEDSAVYLCASSTLQGDEQFFGPGTRLTVL.

The CDR3 here is CASSQDPGQNYEQYF. The CDR3 bases are TGCGCCAGCAGCCAAGACCCGGGACAGAACTACGAGCAGTACTTC. The chain is built from TRBV4-3 and TRBJ2-7, with 7 bases that match TRBD1. CDR1 and CDR2 from the germline V gene are LGHNA and YSLEER. The V segment lost 0 bases and the J segment 3 bases; nucleotides outside the gene matches: 5. The CDR3 is 15 residues long.

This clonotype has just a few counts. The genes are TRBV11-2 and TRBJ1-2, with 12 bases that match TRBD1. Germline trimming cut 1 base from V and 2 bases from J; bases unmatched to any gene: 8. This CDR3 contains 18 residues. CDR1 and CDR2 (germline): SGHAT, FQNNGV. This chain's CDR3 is CASSLVPGQGAMNYGYTF. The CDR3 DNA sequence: TGTGCCAGCAGCTTAGTACCGGGACAGGGGGCTATGAACTATGGCTACACCTTC.

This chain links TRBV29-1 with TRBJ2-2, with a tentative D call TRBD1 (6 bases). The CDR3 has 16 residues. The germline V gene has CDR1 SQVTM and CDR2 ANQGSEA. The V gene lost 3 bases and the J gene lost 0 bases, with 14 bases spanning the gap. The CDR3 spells CSVDLNRDANTGELFF. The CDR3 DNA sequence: TGCAGCGTTGACCTGAACAGGGATGCGAACACCGGGGAGCTGTTTTTT.

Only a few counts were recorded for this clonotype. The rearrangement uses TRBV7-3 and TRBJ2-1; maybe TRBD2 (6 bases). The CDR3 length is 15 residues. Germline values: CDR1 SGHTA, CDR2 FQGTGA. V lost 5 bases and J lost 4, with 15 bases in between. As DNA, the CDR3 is TGTGCCAGCAGCCCTAATAGCGGAAAATACAATGAGCAGTTCTTC. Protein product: CASSPNSGKYNEQFF. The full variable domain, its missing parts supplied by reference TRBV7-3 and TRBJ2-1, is GAGVSQTPSNKVTEKGKYVELRCDPISGHTALYWYRQSLGQGPEFLIYFQGTGAADDSGLPNDRFFAVRPEGSVSTLKIQRTERGDSAVYLCASSPNSGKYNEQFFGPGTRLTVL.

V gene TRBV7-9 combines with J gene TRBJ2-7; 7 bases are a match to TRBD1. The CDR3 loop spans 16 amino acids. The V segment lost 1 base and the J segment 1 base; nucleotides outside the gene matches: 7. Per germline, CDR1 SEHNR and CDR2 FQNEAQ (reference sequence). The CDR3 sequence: CASSLGSGGWSYEQYF. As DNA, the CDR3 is TGTGCCAGCAGCTTAGGATCAGGGGGATGGTCCTACGAGCAGTACTTC.

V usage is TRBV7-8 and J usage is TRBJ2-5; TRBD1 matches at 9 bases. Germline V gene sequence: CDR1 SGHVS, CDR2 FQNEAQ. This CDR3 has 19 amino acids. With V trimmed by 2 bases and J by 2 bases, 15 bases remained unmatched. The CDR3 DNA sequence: TGTGCCAGCAGCTTAATTGAAACGATGGGACAGGGAAATCAAGAGACCCAGTACTTC. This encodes CASSLIETMGQGNQETQYF.

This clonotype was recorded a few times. The CDR3 here is CSAPVGTYEQYF. In DNA, the CDR3 is TGCAGTGCCCCGGTGGGAACCTACGAGCAGTACTTC. The chain recombines TRBV20-1 with TRBJ2-7; unclear D gene. Germline assignment: CDR1 DFQATT and CDR2 SNEGSKA (reference sequence). Deletions cut 6 bases from V and 2 bases from J, with 11 bases between. The CDR3 is 12 residues long.

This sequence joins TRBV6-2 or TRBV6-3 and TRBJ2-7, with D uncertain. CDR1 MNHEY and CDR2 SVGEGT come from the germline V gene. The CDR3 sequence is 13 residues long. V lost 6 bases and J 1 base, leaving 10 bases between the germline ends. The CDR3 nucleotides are TGTGCCAGCAGAAGGACGGAATCCTACGAGCAGTACTTC. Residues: CASRRTESYEQYF.

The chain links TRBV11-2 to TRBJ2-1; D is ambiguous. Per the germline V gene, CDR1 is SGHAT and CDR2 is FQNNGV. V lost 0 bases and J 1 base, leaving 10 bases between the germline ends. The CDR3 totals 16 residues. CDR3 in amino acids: CASSLDPAGSYNEQFF. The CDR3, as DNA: TGTGCCAGCAGCTTAGATCCCGCCGGTTCCTACAATGAGCAGTTCTTC.

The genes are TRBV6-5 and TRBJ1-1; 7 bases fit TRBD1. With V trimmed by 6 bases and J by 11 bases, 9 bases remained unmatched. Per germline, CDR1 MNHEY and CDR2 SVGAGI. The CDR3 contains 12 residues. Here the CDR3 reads CASSGQGDQAFF. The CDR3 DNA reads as TGTGCCAGCAGCGGGCAGGGGGATCAGGCTTTCTTT.

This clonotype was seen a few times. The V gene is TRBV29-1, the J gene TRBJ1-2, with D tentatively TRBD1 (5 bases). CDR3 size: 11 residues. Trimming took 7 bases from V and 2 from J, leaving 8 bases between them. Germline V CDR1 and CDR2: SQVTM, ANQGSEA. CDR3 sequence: CSGGGNYGYTF. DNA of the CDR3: TGCAGCGGGGGGGGGAACTATGGCTACACCTTC.

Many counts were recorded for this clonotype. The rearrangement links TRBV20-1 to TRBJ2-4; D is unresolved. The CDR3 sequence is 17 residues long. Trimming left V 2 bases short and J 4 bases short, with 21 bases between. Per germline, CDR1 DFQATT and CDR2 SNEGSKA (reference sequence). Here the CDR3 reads CSARSGRPILNKNIQYF. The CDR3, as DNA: TGCAGTGCTAGATCAGGACGTCCAATCCTAAATAAAAACATTCAGTACTTC.

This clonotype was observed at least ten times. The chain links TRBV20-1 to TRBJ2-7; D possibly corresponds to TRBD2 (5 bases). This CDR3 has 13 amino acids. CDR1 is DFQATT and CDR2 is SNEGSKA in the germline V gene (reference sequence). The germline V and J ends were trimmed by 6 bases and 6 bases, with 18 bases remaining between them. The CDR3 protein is CSAERTSAFEQYF. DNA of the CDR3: TGCAGTGCCGAGCGGACGTCAGCCTTCGAGCAGTACTTC.

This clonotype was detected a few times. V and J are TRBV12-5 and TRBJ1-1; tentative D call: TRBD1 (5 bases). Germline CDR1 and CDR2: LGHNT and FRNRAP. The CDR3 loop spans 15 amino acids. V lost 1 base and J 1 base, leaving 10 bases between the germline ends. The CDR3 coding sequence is TGTGCTAGTGGTTTGGAAACAGGCGGGAACACTGAAGCTTTCTTT. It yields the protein CASGLETGGNTEAFF.

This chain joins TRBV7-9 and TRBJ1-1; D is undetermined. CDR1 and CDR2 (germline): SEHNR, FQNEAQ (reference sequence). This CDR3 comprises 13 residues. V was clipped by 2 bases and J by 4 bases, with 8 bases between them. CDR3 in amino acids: CASSLKGGTEAFF. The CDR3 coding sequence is TGTGCCAGCAGCTTAAAAGGAGGCACTGAAGCTTTCTTT.

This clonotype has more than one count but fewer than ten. The CDR3 spells CASSQEGTTIVETQYF. CDR3 sequence (DNA): TGTGCCAGCAGCCAAGAGGGGACTACTATAGTAGAGACCCAGTACTTC. This chain connects TRBV4-2 to TRBJ2-5; TRBD2 aligns across 7 bases. V was clipped by 0 bases and J by 4 bases; unmatched bases: 8. This CDR3 has 16 residues. The germline V gene has CDR1 LGHNA and CDR2 YNFKEQ.

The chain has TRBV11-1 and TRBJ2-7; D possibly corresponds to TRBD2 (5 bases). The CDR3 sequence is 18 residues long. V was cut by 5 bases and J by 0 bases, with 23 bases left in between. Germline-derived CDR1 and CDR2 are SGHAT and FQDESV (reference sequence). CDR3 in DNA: TGTGCCAGCAGCGGCGGTAGGATGAGGGATCGGAGCTCCTACGAGCAGTACTTC. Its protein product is CASSGGRMRDRSSYEQYF.

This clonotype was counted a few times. For the CDR3, the DNA is TGTGCCAGCAGCTCAAGGACAGGGACCGAGTTCTTC. It translates to CASSSRTGTEFF. The V and J genes are TRBV7-2 and TRBJ2-1; 8 nucleotides align to TRBD1. Trimming at V came to 4 bases and at J to 14 bases, leaving 7 bases not matched to a gene. CDR1 is SGHTA and CDR2 is FQGNSA in the germline V gene. The CDR3 runs 12 residues.

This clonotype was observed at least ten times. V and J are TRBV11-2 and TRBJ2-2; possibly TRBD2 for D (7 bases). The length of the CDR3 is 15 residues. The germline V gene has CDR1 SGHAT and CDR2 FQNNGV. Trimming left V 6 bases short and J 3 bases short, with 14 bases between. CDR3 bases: TGTGCCAGCAGGCGCGCGGGGGCCCACACCGGGGAGCTGTTTTTT. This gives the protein CASRRAGAHTGELFF.